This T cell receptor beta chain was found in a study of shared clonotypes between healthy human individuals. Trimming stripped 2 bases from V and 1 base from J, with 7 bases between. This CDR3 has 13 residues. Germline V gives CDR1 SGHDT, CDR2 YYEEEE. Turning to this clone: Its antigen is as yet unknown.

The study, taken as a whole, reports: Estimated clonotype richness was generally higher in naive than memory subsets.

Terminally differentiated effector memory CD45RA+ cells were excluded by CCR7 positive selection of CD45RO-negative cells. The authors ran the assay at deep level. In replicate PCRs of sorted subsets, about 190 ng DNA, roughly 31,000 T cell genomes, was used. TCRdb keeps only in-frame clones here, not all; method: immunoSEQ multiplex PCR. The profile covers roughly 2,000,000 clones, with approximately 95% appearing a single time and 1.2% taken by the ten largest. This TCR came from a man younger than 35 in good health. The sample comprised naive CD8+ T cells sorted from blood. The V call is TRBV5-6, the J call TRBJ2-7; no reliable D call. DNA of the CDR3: TGTGCCAGCAGCTTTTTAGTATCCTACGAGCAGTACTTC. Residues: CASSFLVSYEQYF.